Each of the 13 T cell receptor beta chains below was sequenced from the same sample in a study of tumor-infiltrating lymphocytes in primary liver carcinoma. The study extracted blood RNA from unsorted whole blood and also extracted germline DNA. With around 500 ng total RNA as template and a constant-region primer, TCR beta cDNA was made. Employing slightly modified ARM-PCR, three nested multiplex PCR rounds were run, and these gave rise to the TCR beta libraries. Rounds one and two of PCR, each of roughly 10 cycles, were primed with TRBV1-TRBV30 forward primers and a C-beta reverse primer. TCRdb re-derived calls from the multiplex PCR reads in MiXCR, one entry per CDR3 protein. The data show approximately 300,000 distinct CDR3 sequences, about 60% seen once. The sequencing input was peripheral blood. Receptors were obtained from a man aged 35-49 years with primary liver carcinoma and hepatitis B virus infection.

This clonotype was observed a few times. The chain uses TRBV7-9 and TRBJ2-1; D is perhaps TRBD1 (5 bases). Germline loops: CDR1 SEHNR, CDR2 FQNEAQ (reference sequence). CDR3 length: 13 amino acids. The V end was cut by 8 bases, the J end by 9 bases, with 17 bases between. The CDR3 nucleotides are TGTGCCAGCTCTCTCACGGACAAGTCTGAGCAGTTCTTC. Its protein is CASSLTDKSEQFF.

Details on this clonotype: The junction differs from germline at one of its ends, possibly a read error. The genes are TRBV5-1 and TRBJ1-1, with TRBD1 matching 10 bases. Germline CDR1 is SGHRS and CDR2 is YFSETQ. CDR3 length equals 14 residues. This CDR3 reads CASSRDRGGTEAFF. The CDR3 DNA follows: TGCGCCAGCAGCCGGGACAGGGGAGGCACTGAAGCTTTCTTC.

The J gene is TRBJ2-4, the V gene TRBV29-1; maybe TRBD2 (5 bases). Trimming left V 1 base short and J 8 bases short, with 12 bases between. The CDR3 covers 13 residues. The V gene's germline CDR1 is SQVTM and CDR2 ANQGSEA. Written as DNA, the CDR3 is TGCAGCGTTGAAGTGGACGGGGAAGACATTCAGTACTTC. This encodes CSVEVDGEDIQYF.

With regard to this clonotype: This may come from a read error, since a much larger clone is one base off. The rearrangement uses TRBV12-3 or TRBV12-4 and TRBJ2-7; maybe TRBD1 (5 bases). This CDR3 is built from 13 residues. This CDR3 reads CATSLWGRYEQYF. CDR3 nucleotide sequence: TGTGCCACCAGTTTGTGGGGCCGGTACGAGCAGTACTTC.

In regard to this clonotype: At one end, the junction sequence differs from germline, possibly due to a read error. The chain has TRBV4-2 and TRBJ2-1; 11 nucleotides agree with TRBD2. CDR3 length: 14 amino acids. The V gene's germline CDR1 is LGHNA and CDR2 YNFKEQ. The CDR3 DNA sequence: TGTGTCAGCAGCCAACTAGCGGGGGTCAATGAGCAGTTCTTC. Its protein product is CVSSQLAGVNEQFF.

A word on this clonotype: This sequence may be a read error, since a much larger clone differs from it by one base. This chain's CDR3 is CASSEYGDYGEQYF. In DNA form, the CDR3 reads TGTGCCAGCAGTGAATACGGGGATTATGGCGAGCAGTACTTC. The chain recombines TRBV6-1 with TRBJ2-7; possibly TRBD2 for D (5 bases). V lost 2 bases to trimming and J lost 6 bases, with 14 bases between them. CDR1 is MNHNS, CDR2 SASEGT, per germline. The CDR3 is made up of 14 amino acids.

This clonotype occurred a few times. The rearrangement links TRBV5-6 to TRBJ1-5; D may be TRBD1 (6 bases). The V gene lost 6 bases and the J gene lost 3 bases, with 10 bases spanning the gap. The CDR3 is made up of 13 amino acids. Germline CDR1 and CDR2: SGHDT and YYEEEE. CDR3: CASTGGPNQPQHF. CDR3 in DNA: TGTGCCAGCACCGGGGGGCCCAATCAGCCCCAGCATTTT.

Points on this clonotype: This could be a read error, since a much larger clone is one nucleotide away. CDR3: CAGKEGGDQPQHF. CDR3 DNA: TGTGCCGGTAAAGAGGGGGGCGATCAGCCCCAGCATTTT. This chain joins TRBV6-1 and TRBJ1-5; tentative D call: TRBD1 (6 bases). CDR1 and CDR2 (germline): MNHNS, SASEGT. The CDR3 loop spans 13 amino acids. V lost 11 bases and J 5 bases, leaving 16 bases between the germline ends.

The chain recombines TRBV11-2 with TRBJ2-3, with D possibly being TRBD2 (6 bases). Germline CDR1 and CDR2: SGHAT and FQNNGV. Between the trimmed V and J ends, which lost 1 base and 4 bases, there was a span of 12 bases. The CDR3 extends over 15 amino acids. CDR3 region: CASSLGASSADTQYF. CDR3 bases: TGTGCCAGCAGCTTAGGAGCATCTAGCGCAGATACGCAGTATTTT.

J is TRBJ1-1 and V is TRBV7-9; D is undetermined. There are 15 residues in the CDR3. Germline CDR1 reads SEHNR; CDR2 reads FQNEAQ (reference sequence). V lost 5 bases and J lost 0, with 13 bases in between. The CDR3 DNA is TGTGCCAGCAGCCTCCTCTCCGCATTGAACACTGAAGCTTTCTTT. Residues: CASSLLSALNTEAFF.

This clonotype is a singleton in its sample. At one of its ends the junction is not consistent with the germline gene, which may arise from a read error. V gene TRBV7-8 combines with J gene TRBJ1-6; D uncertain. The germline CDR1 and CDR2 sequences are SGHVS and FQNEAQ. This CDR3 spans 15 amino acids. The CDR3 sequence: CVSSLQSSYNSPLHF. The CDR3 DNA follows: TGTGTCAGCAGTCTACAGAGCTCCTATAATTCACCCCTCCACTTT.

On this clonotype itself: A much larger clone lies a single base off, so this may be a read error. The CDR3 protein is CASSPGTENTDTQYF. DNA of the CDR3: TGCGCCAGCAGCCCAGGGACAGAGAACACAGATACGCAGTATTTT. The chain couples TRBV4-3 to TRBJ2-3; 7 bases are a match to TRBD1. The J segment lost 2 bases and the V segment lost 4 bases, leaving 6 bases of the junction unmatched. This CDR3 has 15 amino acids. CDR1 is LGHNA, CDR2 YSLEER, per germline.

The V and J genes are TRBV11-2 and TRBJ2-3; 12 nucleotides agree with TRBD2. CDR1 and CDR2 (germline): SGHAT, FQNNGV. The trim removed 5 bases at V and 14 bases at J, leaving 14 bases unmatched. The CDR3 length is 15 residues. CDR3 amino acids: CASSLTSGSQNMRYF. CDR3 nucleotide sequence: TGTGCCAGCAGCCTGACTAGCGGGAGTCAAAATATGCGGTATTTT.